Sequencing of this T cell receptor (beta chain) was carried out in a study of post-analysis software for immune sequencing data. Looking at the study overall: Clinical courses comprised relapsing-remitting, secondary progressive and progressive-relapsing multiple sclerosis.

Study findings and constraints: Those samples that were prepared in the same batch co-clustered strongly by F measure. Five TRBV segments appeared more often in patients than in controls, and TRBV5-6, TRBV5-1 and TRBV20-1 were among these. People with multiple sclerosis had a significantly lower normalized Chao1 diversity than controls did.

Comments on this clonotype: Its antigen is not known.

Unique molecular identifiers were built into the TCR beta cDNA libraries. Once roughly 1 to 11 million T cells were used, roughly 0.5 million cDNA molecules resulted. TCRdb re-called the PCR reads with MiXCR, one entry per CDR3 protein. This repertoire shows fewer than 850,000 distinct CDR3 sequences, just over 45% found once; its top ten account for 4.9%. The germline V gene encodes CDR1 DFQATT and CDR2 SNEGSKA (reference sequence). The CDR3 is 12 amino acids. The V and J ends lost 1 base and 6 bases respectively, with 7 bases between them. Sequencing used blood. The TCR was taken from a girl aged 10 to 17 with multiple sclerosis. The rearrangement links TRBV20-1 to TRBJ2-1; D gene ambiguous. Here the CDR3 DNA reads TGCAGTGCTAGAGTCAGGCCCAATGAGCAGTTCTTC. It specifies CSARVRPNEQFF.